This is a list of T cell receptor beta chains from one sample in a study of CD8 T cells in Susac syndrome. TCRdb analysed the immunoSEQ multiplex PCR reads with MiXCR anew, one entry per CDR3 protein. Of about 240,000 distinct CDR3 sequences in the sample, almost 97% were seen once. Sequenced input: CD4+ T cells from PBMCs. The receptor set was obtained from a human donor with Susac syndrome. CDR3s include the opening cysteine and the closing phenylalanine or tryptophan. D genes are given only for firm matches. Expanded clones are given a class, and other clones once, few, many or no size at all.

V: TRBV9
size: once
J: TRBJ2-7
D: NA
DNA: TGTGCCAGCAGCGCTGCAGACTACGAGCAGTACTTC
CDR3: CASSAADYEQYF

V: TRBV9
size: once
J: TRBJ2-1
D: TRBD2
DNA: TGTGCCAGCAGCGTAGGAGGGAGGGCCTACAATGAGCAGTTCTTC
CDR3: CASSVGGRAYNEQFF

V: TRBV7-9
size: NA
J: TRBJ1-4
D: TRBD1
DNA: TGTGCCAGCAGCTCGTCGACAGGGGGTAGATGGGAACTGTTTTTT
CDR3: CASSSSTGGRWELFF

V: TRBV19
size: NA
J: TRBJ1-1
D: TRBD1
DNA: TGTGCCAGTAGTGACCGGGACAGGGGGGGCACGAACACTGAAGCTTTCTTT
CDR3: CASSDRDRGGTNTEAFF

V: TRBV9
size: NA
J: TRBJ2-3
D: TRBD2
DNA: TGTGCCAGCAGCCCCCGTAGCGGGGGCACAGATACGCAGTATTTT
CDR3: CASSPRSGGTDTQYF

V: TRBV18
size: NA
J: TRBJ1-2
D: NA
DNA: TGTGCCAGCTCACCACCGGGTGCTAACTATGGCTACACCTTC
CDR3: CASSPPGANYGYTF

V: TRBV3-1
size: NA
J: TRBJ2-7
D: NA
DNA: TGTGCCAGCAGATTCAGGGAGTACGACGAGCAGTACTTC
CDR3: CASRFREYDEQYF

V: TRBV27
size: NA
J: TRBJ1-2
D: TRBD1
DNA: TGTGCCAGCAGTCCGAAACAGGGGCTCGGTGGTGGCTACACCTTC
CDR3: CASSPKQGLGGGYTF

V: TRBV4-1
size: NA
J: TRBJ1-2
D: NA
DNA: TGCGCCAGCAGCCGAGATCGGGGGTACTATGGCTACACCTTC
CDR3: CASSRDRGYYGYTF

V: TRBV28
size: NA
J: TRBJ2-1
D: NA
DNA: TGTGCCAGCAGGGGGATTATGCATGAGCAGTTCTTC
CDR3: CASRGIMHEQFF

V: TRBV30
size: NA
J: TRBJ1-2
D: NA
DNA: TGTGCCTGGAGTAGGTTTCCTGGCTACACCTTC
CDR3: CAWSRFPGYTF

V: TRBV19
size: NA
J: TRBJ1-2
D: NA
DNA: TGTGCCAGCAGCATTTGGGGTGTAGCTGGCGGCTACACCTTC
CDR3: CASSIWGVAGGYTF

V: TRBV9
size: NA
J: TRBJ1-2
D: NA
DNA: TGTGCCAGCAGCTCTACCCGCCCCGATAGGCTCGATGGCTACACCTTC
CDR3: CASSSTRPDRLDGYTF

V: TRBV28
size: NA
J: TRBJ2-7
D: NA
DNA: TGTGCCTGTGCAGGGGTAGGCGAGCAGTACTTC
CDR3: CACAGVGEQYF

V: TRBV11-1
size: NA
J: TRBJ1-4
D: NA
DNA: TGTGCCAGCAGCCGACTTCCTTGGAAAAAACTGTTTTTT
CDR3: CASSRLPWKKLFF

V: TRBV20-1
size: NA
J: TRBJ1-1
D: NA
DNA: TGCAGTGCTAGAGGGGGGGTTAACACTGAAGCTTTCTTT
CDR3: CSARGGVNTEAFF

V: TRBV25-1
size: NA
J: TRBJ1-1
D: NA
DNA: TGTGCCAGCAGTGAAACAGGGATCTCCCTGAACACTGAAGCTTTCTTT
CDR3: CASSETGISLNTEAFF

V: TRBV4-2
size: NA
J: TRBJ2-1
D: NA
DNA: TGTGCCAGCAGCCAAGTTGACAAGAGGTATGAGCAGTTCTTC
CDR3: CASSQVDKRYEQFF

V: TRBV28
size: once
J: TRBJ2-7
D: NA
DNA: TGTGCCATCAATCGCGGAGGCTACGAGCAGTACTTC
CDR3: CAINRGGYEQYF

V: TRBV3-1
size: NA
J: TRBJ2-3
D: NA
DNA: TGTGCCAGCAGCCAGGGGGCGGATACGCAGTATTTT
CDR3: CASSQGADTQYF

V: TRBV23-1
size: NA
J: TRBJ1-4
D: NA
DNA: TGCGCCAGCAGGACGTCCCGTTGCTGGCGTGCAACTAATGAAAAACTGTTTTTT
CDR3: CASRTSRCWRATNEKLFF

V: TRBV12-5
size: NA
J: TRBJ2-3
D: NA
DNA: TGTGCTAGTGGTTTGGCGGACAGATACACAGATACGCAGTATTTT
CDR3: CASGLADRYTDTQYF

V: TRBV18
size: NA
J: TRBJ2-3
D: NA
DNA: TGTGCCAGCTCACCTGGTCTCGGGGTAGATACGCAGTATTTT
CDR3: CASSPGLGVDTQYF

V: TRBV2
size: NA
J: TRBJ2-3
D: NA
DNA: TGTGCCAGTCCGTCCCATACGCAGTATTTT
CDR3: CASPSHTQYF

V: TRBV30
size: NA
J: TRBJ2-7
D: NA
DNA: TGTGCCTGGAGTGCCGGCTTTGGGCAGTACTTC
CDR3: CAWSAGFGQYF

V: TRBV4-1
size: NA
J: TRBJ1-5
D: NA
DNA: TGCGCCAGCAGCCCCCACTCCGGGAATCAGCCCCAGCATTTT
CDR3: CASSPHSGNQPQHF

V: TRBV18
size: once
J: TRBJ2-7
D: TRBD1
DNA: TGTGCCAGCTCCACCCCGGACAGGGGCTACGAGCAGTACTTC
CDR3: CASSTPDRGYEQYF

V: TRBV20-1
size: NA
J: TRBJ1-1
D: NA
DNA: TGCAGTGCAAATCCGCAGGGGAGAGTGGTGGCTTTCTTT
CDR3: CSANPQGRVVAFF